The 9 T cell receptor beta chains given below trace back to one sample, sequenced in a study of CD8 T cells in ankylosing spondylitis. TCRdb itself ran the 5' RACE reads through MiXCR, one entry per CDR3 protein. The sample has roughly 130,000 distinct CDR3 sequences; approximately 6.8% are singletons. The sample consisted of blood, either unsorted or a sorted T cell fraction (not recorded which). The receptor source for this set is a male donor with ankylosing spondylitis or in good health (not recorded which).

At least ten counts were recorded for this clonotype. The chain employs TRBV25-1 and TRBJ2-3; the D is unclear. Germline lookup yields CDR1 MGHDK and CDR2 SYGVNS. The ends were cut back, 6 bases at V and 5 bases at J, with 21 bases in the middle. This CDR3 has 16 amino acids. The CDR3 sequence is CASRRPKVSGEDTQYF. CDR3 nucleotides: TGTGCCAGCAGAAGACCCAAGGTTAGTGGTGAAGATACGCAGTATTTT. Combining the CDR3 with reference TRBV25-1 and TRBJ2-3 gives the whole variable domain EADIYQTPRYLVIGTGKKITLECSQTMGHDKMYWYQQDPGMELHLIHYSYGVNSTEKGDLSSESTVSRIRTEHFPLTLESARPSHTSQYLCASRRPKVSGEDTQYFGPGTRLTVL.

The chain carries TRBV20-1 and TRBJ2-1, with TRBD2 matching over 8 bases. V lost 2 bases and J lost 9; bases outside the gene matches: 6. This CDR3 region has 13 residues. Germline assignment: CDR1 DFQATT and CDR2 SNEGSKA (reference sequence). CDR3 residues: CSARPGGLAEQFF. CDR3 nucleotide sequence: TGCAGTGCTAGACCGGGGGGGCTGGCTGAGCAGTTCTTC.

In its sample, this clonotype was seen many times. V and J are TRBV7-2 and TRBJ2-7, with D hard to call. The germline V gene has CDR1 SGHTA and CDR2 FQGNSA. The V end was cut by 5 bases, the J end by 3 bases, with 14 bases between. The CDR3 contains 14 residues. CDR3: CASSPRTSFYEQYF. The CDR3 DNA reads TGTGCCAGCAGCCCCCGGACGTCCTTCTACGAGCAGTACTTC.

In this sample, this clonotype turned up many times. This chain joins TRBV5-5 and TRBJ1-2; weak D call: TRBD1 (6 bases). In germline, CDR1 is SGHKS, CDR2 YYEKEE (reference sequence). Between the trimmed V and J ends, which lost 1 base and 5 bases, there was a span of 15 bases. The CDR3 loop spans 15 amino acids. In DNA form, the CDR3 reads TGTGCCAGCAGCTTGTATCCAGGGGCAGGGTATGGCTACACCTTC. Translating it yields CASSLYPGAGYGYTF.

This clonotype was seen ten or more times. The genes are TRBV24-1 and TRBJ2-2, with D hard to call. This CDR3 has 15 amino acids. The V gene lost 3 bases and the J gene lost 6 bases, with 13 bases spanning the gap. Germline V lookup: CDR1 KGHDR, CDR2 SFDVKD. The CDR3 here is CATSDPADGSGELFF. The CDR3 DNA reads TGTGCCACCAGTGATCCAGCCGACGGATCCGGGGAGCTGTTTTTT.

This clonotype was found many times. The genes are TRBV29-1 and TRBJ1-1; no reliable D call. V was shortened by 7 bases and J by 1 base, with 7 bases between the two germline ends. Per the germline V gene, CDR1 is SQVTM and CDR2 is ANQGSEA. This CDR3 is 11 amino acids long. The chain's CDR3 is CSGEGNTEAFF. In nucleotides, the CDR3 is TGCAGCGGGGAAGGGAACACTGAAGCTTTCTTT.

Many counts were recorded for this clonotype. The chain has TRBV29-1 and TRBJ1-5; tentatively, D is TRBD1 (5 bases). This CDR3 contains 13 residues. Germline CDR1 reads SQVTM; CDR2 reads ANQGSEA. Trimming cost V 5 bases and J 7 bases, with 15 bases left between them. CDR3 coding DNA: TGCAGCGTTCGGGAAGGGGCTCAACAGCCCCAGCATTTT. It is translated as CSVREGAQQPQHF.

This chain joins TRBV30 and TRBJ1-5, with D tentatively TRBD1 (5 bases). This CDR3 has 15 amino acids. V gave up 0 bases and J gave up 6 bases, with 15 bases separating them. Germline loops: CDR1 GTSNPN, CDR2 SVGIG (reference sequence). CDR3 loop: CAWSVLGASPQPQHF. For the CDR3, the DNA is TGTGCCTGGAGTGTACTTGGGGCCTCTCCTCAGCCCCAGCATTTT.

This clonotype was counted a few times. The rearrangement links TRBV19 to TRBJ2-7; 10 nucleotides match TRBD2. CDR3 length equals 14 residues. J was trimmed by 9 bases and V by 3 bases; bases with no gene match: 8. From germline, CDR1 is LNHDA and CDR2 SQIVND (reference sequence). The CDR3 region has the DNA TGTGCCAGTAGTATTGGACTAGCGGACCTAGGGCAGTACTTC. It specifies CASSIGLADLGQYF.